This TCR beta chain was identified during a study of CD8+ T cells in alopecia areata. Extracted RNA was reverse transcribed, and the resulting cDNA served as sequencing template. Generated by immunoSEQ multiplex PCR, the TCRdb table keeps only in-frame clones and is missing some. This sample has about 170,000 clones, with approximately 52% found just once. The CDR3 spans 14 residues. Germline loops: CDR1 SNHLY, CDR2 FYNNEI. Trimming pared 5 bases from V and 5 bases from J, leaving 13 bases between. Treatment given: oral pan-JAK inhibitor, 5-10 mg twice daily. The sequences come from CD4+ T cells sorted from blood, collected between weeks 55 and 65, from a patient treated with tofacitinib. This receptor was identified in a human donor with alopecia areata. V gene TRBV2 combines with J gene TRBJ1-5, with D possibly TRBD1 on 5 matching bases. CDR3 sequence (DNA): TGTGCCAGCAGTCTTAGGGGTCGCGATCAGCCCCAGCATTTT. As protein: CASSLRGRDQPQHF.